These T cell receptor beta chains were read from a single sample in a study of CDR3 diversity in severe acne. TCRdb processed the PCR reads anew with MiXCR; each CDR3 protein has one entry. The data show 89,000 or so distinct CDR3 sequences, with about 50% seen just once and 10% held by the top ten. Sequenced material: blood. The receptors were gathered from a male donor in good health, serving as a control. The CDR3 runs from the conserved cysteine through the conserved F or W. Fields, in order: J gene, V gene, clone size, D gene, CDR3 DNA, CDR3 protein. D genes are given only for firm matches. Only part of the rows carry a size: once, few, many, or a class if the clone is expanded.

TRBJ1-2,TRBV7-9,many,TRBD1,TGTGCCAGCAGCGTCAGCCCGGGGACAGCGTATGGCTACACCTTC,CASSVSPGTAYGYTF
TRBJ1-1,TRBV9,NA,TRBD1,TGTGCCAGCAGCGAGACAGGGATGGCTTTCTTT,CASSETGMAFF
TRBJ2-7,TRBV25-1,many,NA,TGTGCCAGCAATCGGGCAGGTAAAACGACTTTGATTTTC,CASNRAGKTTLIF
TRBJ1-4,TRBV2,NA,TRBD1,TGTGCCAGCAGAGGGACAGGGGATGAAAAACTGTTTTTT,CASRGTGDEKLFF
TRBJ2-1,TRBV19,many,NA,TGTGCCAGTAGTATGAGGTACAATGAGCAGTTCTTC,CASSMRYNEQFF
TRBJ2-7,TRBV30,many,NA,TGTGCCTGGGACAGATTAAATTACGAGCAGTACTTC,CAWDRLNYEQYF
TRBJ1-5,TRBV19,many,NA,TGTGCCAGTAGTTTAAGCAATCAGCCCCAGCATTTT,CASSLSNQPQHF
TRBJ1-1,TRBV7-7,once,NA,TGTGCTAGCAGCTTAGCTAGGAACACTGAAGCTTTCTTT,CASSLARNTEAFF
TRBJ1-1,TRBV29-1,NA,NA,TGCAGCGTTGAAACAGTGAGCACTGAAGCTTTCTTT,CSVETVSTEAFF
TRBJ2-7,TRBV10-3,once,NA,TGTGCCAGCAGTGAACTGGGCTCCTACGAGCAGTACTTC,CASSELGSYEQYF
TRBJ1-2,TRBV5-1,NA,TRBD1,TGCGCCAGCACCCGGCGACAGGGATCCCCTCCTAGGGGCTACACCTTC,CASTRRQGSPPRGYTF
TRBJ1-2,TRBV4-1,NA,NA,TGCGCCAGCAGCCCGATCCCAGGGGCCTCCTATGGCTACACCTTC,CASSPIPGASYGYTF
TRBJ1-2,TRBV7-9,NA,TRBD1,TGTGCCAGCAGCTTAGGACAGGGCCGTACTAACTATGGCTACACCTTC,CASSLGQGRTNYGYTF